Presented here are 7 T cell receptor beta chains from one specimen sequenced in a study of T cell clusters in autoimmune cytopenias. Each sample's input was roughly 250 ng genomic DNA, roughly 40,000 genome equivalents. One tube held mixed TRB-A and TRB-B primer pools for touch-down PCR. Each CDR3 protein gets one entry in TCRdb, which reprocessed the multiplex PCR reads and gives no DNA. The sample has around 6,800 distinct CDR3 sequences. This same sample was also taken into another study, of T cell repertoires in aging, cancer and after chemotherapy.

Material: peripheral blood. Receptors originate from a human donor in good health.

The chain carries TRBV27 and TRBJ2-1; TCRdb names TRBD1, which stays unverified in the absence of DNA. The CDR3 is made up of 19 amino acids. Germline V gene lookup returns CDR1 MNHEY and CDR2 SMNVEV (reference sequence). This CDR3 reads CASSLSSIPGQGFSNEQFF.

The chain carries TRBV6-5 and TRBJ1-6. The germline V gene has CDR1 MNHEY and CDR2 SVGAGI. The CDR3 totals 15 residues. CDR3 sequence reads: CASSYSLGFNSPLHF.

The V and J genes are TRBV13 and TRBJ1-3; absent DNA, TCRdb's TRBD1 call cannot be checked. The CDR3 is 14 residues long. The germline gives CDR1 PRHDT, CDR2 FYEKMQ (reference sequence). The CDR3 is CASSSRTGGNTIYF.

The chain is built from TRBV5-6 and TRBJ2-2. Germline V gene data show CDR1 as SGHDT and CDR2 as YYEEEE. CDR3 length equals 15 residues. The CDR3 reads CASSLPFKDTGELFF.

The V gene is TRBV6-2 or TRBV6-3, the J gene TRBJ2-1; without DNA, the TCRdb call of TRBD2 cannot be checked. CDR1 MNHEY and CDR2 SVGEGT come from the germline V gene. The CDR3 is 15 amino acids. CDR3 amino acids: CASSRWASGGNEQFF.

This chain links TRBV30 with TRBJ1-4; without DNA, the TCRdb call of TRBD1 cannot be checked. Germline CDR1 and CDR2: GTSNPN and SVGIG (reference sequence). This CDR3 comprises 14 residues. CDR3 protein: CAWSVKGGNEKLFF.

The chain employs TRBV20-1 and TRBJ2-3; TCRdb reports TRBD2, a call that lacks DNA to check it against. The V gene's germline CDR1 is DFQATT and CDR2 SNEGSKA (reference sequence). The CDR3 spans 15 residues. The CDR3 protein is CSASPGTSGAKTQYF.